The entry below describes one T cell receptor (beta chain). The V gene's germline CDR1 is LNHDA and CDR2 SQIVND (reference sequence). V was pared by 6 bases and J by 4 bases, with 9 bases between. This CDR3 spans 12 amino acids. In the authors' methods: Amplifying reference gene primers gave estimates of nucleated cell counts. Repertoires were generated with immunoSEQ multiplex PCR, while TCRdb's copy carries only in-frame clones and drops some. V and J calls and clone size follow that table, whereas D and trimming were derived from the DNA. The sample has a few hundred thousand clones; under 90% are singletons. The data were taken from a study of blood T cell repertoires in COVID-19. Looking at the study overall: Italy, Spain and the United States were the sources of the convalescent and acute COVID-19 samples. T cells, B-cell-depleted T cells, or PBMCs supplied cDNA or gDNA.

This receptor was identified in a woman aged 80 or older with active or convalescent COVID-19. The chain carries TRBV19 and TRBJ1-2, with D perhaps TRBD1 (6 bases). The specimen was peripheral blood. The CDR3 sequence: CASRGQPYGYTF. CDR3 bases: TGTGCCAGTAGAGGACAGCCCTATGGCTACACCTTC.